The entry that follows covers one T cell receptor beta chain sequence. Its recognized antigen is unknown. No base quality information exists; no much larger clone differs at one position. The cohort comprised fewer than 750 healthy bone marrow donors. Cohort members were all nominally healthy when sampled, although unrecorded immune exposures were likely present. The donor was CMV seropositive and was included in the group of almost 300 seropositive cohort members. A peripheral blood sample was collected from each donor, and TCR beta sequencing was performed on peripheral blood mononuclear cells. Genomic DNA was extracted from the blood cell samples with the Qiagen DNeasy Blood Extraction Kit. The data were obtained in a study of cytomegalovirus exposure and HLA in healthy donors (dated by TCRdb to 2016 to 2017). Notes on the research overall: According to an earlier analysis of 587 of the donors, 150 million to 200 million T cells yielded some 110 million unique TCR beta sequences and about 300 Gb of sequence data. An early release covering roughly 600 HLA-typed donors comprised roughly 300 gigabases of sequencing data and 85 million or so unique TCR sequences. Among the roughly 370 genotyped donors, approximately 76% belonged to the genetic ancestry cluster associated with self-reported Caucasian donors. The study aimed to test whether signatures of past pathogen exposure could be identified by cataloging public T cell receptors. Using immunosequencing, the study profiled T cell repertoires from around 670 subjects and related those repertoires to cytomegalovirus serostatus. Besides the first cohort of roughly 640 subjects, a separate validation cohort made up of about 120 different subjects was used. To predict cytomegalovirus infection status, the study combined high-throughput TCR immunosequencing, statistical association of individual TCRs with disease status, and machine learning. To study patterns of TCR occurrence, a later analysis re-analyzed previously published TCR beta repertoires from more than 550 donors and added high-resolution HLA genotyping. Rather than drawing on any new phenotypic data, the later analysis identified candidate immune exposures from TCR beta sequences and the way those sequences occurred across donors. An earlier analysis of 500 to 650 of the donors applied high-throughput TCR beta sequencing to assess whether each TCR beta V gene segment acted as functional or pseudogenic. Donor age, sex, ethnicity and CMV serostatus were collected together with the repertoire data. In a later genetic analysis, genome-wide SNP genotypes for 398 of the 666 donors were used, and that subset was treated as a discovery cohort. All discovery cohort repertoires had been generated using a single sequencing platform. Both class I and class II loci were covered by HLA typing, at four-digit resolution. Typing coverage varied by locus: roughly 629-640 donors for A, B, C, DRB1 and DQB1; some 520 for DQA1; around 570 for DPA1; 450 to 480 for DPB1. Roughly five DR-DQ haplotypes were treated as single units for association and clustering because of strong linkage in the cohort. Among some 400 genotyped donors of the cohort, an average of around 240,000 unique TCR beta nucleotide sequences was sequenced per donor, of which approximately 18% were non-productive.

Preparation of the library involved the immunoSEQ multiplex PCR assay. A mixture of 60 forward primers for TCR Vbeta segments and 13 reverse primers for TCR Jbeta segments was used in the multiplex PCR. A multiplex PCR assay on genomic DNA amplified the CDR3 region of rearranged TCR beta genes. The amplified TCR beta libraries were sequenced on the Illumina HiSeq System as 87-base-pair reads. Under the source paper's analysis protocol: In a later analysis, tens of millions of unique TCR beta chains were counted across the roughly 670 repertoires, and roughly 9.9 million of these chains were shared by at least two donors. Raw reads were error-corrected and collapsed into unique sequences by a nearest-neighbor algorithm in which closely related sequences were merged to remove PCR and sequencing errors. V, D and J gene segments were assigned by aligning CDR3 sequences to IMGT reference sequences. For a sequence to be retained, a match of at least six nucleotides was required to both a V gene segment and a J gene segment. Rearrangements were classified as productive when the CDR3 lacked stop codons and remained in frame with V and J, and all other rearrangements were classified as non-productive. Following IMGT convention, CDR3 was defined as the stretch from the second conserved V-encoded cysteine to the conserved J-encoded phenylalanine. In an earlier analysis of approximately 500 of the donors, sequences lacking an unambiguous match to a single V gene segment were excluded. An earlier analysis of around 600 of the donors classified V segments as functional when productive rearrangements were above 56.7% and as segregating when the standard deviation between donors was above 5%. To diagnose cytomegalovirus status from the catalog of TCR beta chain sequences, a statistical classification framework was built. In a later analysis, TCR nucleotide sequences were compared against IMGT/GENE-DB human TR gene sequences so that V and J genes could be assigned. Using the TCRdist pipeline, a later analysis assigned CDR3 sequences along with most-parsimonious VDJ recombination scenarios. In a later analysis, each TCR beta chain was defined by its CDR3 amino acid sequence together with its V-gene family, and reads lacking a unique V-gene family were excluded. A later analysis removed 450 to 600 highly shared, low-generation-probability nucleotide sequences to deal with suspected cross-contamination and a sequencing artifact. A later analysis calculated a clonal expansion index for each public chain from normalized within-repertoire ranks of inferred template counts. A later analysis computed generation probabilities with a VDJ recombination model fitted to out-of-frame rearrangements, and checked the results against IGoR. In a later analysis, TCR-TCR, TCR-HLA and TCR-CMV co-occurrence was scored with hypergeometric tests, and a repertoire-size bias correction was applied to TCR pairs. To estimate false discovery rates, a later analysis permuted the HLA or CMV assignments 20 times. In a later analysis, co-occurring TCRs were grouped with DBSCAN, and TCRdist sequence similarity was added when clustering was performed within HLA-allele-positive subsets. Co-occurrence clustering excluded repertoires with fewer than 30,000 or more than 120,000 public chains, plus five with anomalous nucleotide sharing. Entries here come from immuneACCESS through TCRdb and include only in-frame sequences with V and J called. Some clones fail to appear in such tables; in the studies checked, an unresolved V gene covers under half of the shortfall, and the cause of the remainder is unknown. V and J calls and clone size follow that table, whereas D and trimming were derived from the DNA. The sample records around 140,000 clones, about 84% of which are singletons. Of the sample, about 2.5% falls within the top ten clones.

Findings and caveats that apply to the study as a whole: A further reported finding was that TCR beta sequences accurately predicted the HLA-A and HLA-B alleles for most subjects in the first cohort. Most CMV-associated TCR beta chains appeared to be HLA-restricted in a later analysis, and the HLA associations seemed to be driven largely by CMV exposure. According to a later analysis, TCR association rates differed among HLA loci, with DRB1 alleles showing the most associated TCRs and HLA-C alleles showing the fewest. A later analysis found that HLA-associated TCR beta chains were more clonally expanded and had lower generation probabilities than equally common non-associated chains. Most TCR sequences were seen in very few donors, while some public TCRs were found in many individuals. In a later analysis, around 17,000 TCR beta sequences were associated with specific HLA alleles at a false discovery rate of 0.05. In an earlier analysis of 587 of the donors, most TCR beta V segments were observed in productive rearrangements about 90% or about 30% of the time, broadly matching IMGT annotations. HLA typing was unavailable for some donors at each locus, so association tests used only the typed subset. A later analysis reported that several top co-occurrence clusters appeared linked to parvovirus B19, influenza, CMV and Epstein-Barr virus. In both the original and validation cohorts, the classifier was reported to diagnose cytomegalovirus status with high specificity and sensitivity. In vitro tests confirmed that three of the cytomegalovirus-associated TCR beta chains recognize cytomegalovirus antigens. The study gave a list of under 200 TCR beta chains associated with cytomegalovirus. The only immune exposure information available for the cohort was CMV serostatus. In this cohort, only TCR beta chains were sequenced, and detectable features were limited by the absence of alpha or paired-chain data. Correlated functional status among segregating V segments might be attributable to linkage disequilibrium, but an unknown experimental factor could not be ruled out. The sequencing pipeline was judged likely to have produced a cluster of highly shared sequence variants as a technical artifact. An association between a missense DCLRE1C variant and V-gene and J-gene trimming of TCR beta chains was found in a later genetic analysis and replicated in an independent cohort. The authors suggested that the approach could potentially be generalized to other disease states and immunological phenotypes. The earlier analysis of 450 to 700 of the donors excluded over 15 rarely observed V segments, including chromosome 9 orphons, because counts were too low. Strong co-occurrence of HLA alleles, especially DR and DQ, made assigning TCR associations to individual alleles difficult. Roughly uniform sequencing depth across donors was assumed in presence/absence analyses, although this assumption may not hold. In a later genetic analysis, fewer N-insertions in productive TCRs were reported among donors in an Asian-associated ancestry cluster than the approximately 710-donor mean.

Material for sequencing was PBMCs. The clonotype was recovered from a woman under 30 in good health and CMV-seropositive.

The sequence in DNA is TGTGCCAGCAGCTCAGATCGTGGTACGCAGTATTTT. This yields the protein CASSSDRGTQYF. The rearrangement joined TRBV6-1 to TRBJ2-3, with the D gene call left open. Its CDR3 holds 12 amino acids, cysteine through phenylalanine. The sequence is cut down to CDR3 DNA, 36 bases in frame from base 1. V was cut back by 6 bases and J by 8 bases, leaving a gap of 12 bases between them. Sequences MNHNS (CDR1) and SASEGT (CDR2) are obtained from the germline V gene.